This T cell receptor (beta chain) originates from a study of identical twins (dated by TCRdb to the mid-2010s). Study-level background: To test whether fetal clonotypes persist, the study used deep sequencing on TCR alpha and beta repertoires from monozygotic twins, unrelated adults of various ages, and cord blood. To rule out contamination, the twin experiments were replicated at different times with different library preparation protocols. Summary of the overall study and its limitations: Invariant T cells such as MAIT and iNKT could partly confound zero-insertion analyses, although diverse VJ usage argued against such confounding for most clonotypes. Out-of-frame TCR alpha sequences shared between twins showed an excess of low generation-probability sequences compared with coincidental sharing between unrelated individuals. Abundant cord blood beta clonotypes carried fewer insertions; young adult naive repertoires showed a weaker similar trend, while memory repertoires showed none. Because the same donors could not be followed over many years, conclusions were based on cross-sectional statistical analysis. Excess twin sharing in beta out-of-frame sequences was weaker because fewer shared sequences lowered the signal-to-noise ratio. In monozygotic twins, recombination models systematically underestimated out-of-frame TCR alpha sharing, but the models matched the sharing seen between unrelated individuals.

The germline V gene yields MNHEY for CDR1 and SVGAGI for CDR2. V is reduced by 1 base and J by 4 bases, leaving a spacing of 6 bases between them. The CDR3 has 13 amino acids, counting the end cysteine and phenylalanine. Only the CDR3 DNA stays, 39 bases, in frame from base 1. The method was 5' RACE. Sequencing relied on an Illumina HiSeq 2000. Template switching added a universal primer binding site, and the final cDNA carried a unique molecular identifier that allowed TCR cDNA molecules to be counted accurately. Specific primers in the conserved constant-segment region were used to synthesize first-strand cDNA for TCR alpha and beta chains. Each cDNA library was double barcoded, with a SMART-Mk sample barcode plus Illumina barcodes, to control for contamination. TruSeq adapter sequences and Illumina sample barcodes were added in two successive PCR steps. The TCR alpha and beta cDNA libraries were sequenced on the Illumina HiSeq platform using custom primers. As for the original processing: MiGEC was used to process raw reads and extract unique molecular identifiers, and MiXCR was used to find CDR3 positions. Recombination models were inferred per individual with the repgenHMM and IGoR tools using an EM algorithm. The analysis of shared clonotypes was done with the tcR package in R, with sharing normalized by the product of cloneset sizes. To study raw recombination free of thymic and clonal selection effects, out-of-frame nonproductive sequences were analyzed. TCRdb reworked the public reads: Q25 trimming with fastp, MiXCR clone assembly, productive beta chains retained. Every CDR3 protein is listed once, alongside the most common genes and DNA of its rows. The V and J calls follow TCRdb's processing rather than the paper's. This sample comprises 350,000 to 450,000 distinct CDR3 sequences, about a fifth of them detected only once. The ten largest clones capture around 12% of the sample.

This clonotype was picked up many times. It lacks a known antigen. Within one base of it there is no much larger clone, and no base qualities were kept. Only healthy Caucasian donors were included. Three unrelated non-twin adults were additionally sequenced: a male aged 18 to 29, a male aged 50 to 60 and a female aged 50 to 60. Using Miltenyi CD45RO+ enrichment and human naive T-cell isolation kits, memory (CD45RO+) and naive T cells were isolated from PBMC. The sequenced material came from naive T cells sorted from blood. Per the publication, the cell subset or site label means: cells isolated with a human naive T-cell isolation kit. This TCR was sampled from a man in his fifties in good health. In this chain, TRBV6-5 is recombined with TRBJ2-3; the D gene remains uncertain. The DNA sequence is as follows: TGTGCCAGCAGTTACTGGGTTTCAGATACGCAGTATTTT. Its protein product is CASSYWVSDTQYF.